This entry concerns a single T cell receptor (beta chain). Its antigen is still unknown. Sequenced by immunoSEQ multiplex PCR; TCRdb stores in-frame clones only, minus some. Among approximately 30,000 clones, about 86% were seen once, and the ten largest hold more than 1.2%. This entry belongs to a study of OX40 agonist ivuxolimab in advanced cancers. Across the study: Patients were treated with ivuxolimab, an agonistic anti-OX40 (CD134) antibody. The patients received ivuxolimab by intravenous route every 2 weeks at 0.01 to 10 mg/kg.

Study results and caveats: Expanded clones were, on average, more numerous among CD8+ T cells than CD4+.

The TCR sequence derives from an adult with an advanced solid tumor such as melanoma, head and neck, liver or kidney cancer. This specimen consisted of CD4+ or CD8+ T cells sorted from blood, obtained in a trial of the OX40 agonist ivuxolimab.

The CDR3 region is CASSFGSTEAFF. CDR3 sequence (DNA): TGTGCCAGCAGCTTTGGGAGCACTGAAGCTTTCTTT. The chain combines TRBV11-1 with TRBJ1-1; D ambiguous. From germline, CDR1 is SGHAT and CDR2 FQDESV (reference sequence). With 3 bases removed from V and 4 bases from J, the gap between germline ends came to 6 bases. CDR3 size: 12 residues. Together with reference TRBV11-1 and TRBJ1-1, the CDR3 gives the full variable domain: EAEVAQSPRYKITEKSQAVAFWCDPISGHATLYWYRQILGQGPELLVQFQDESVVDDSQLPKDRFSAERLKGVDSTLKIQPAELGDSAMYLCASSFGSTEAFFGQGTRLTVV.